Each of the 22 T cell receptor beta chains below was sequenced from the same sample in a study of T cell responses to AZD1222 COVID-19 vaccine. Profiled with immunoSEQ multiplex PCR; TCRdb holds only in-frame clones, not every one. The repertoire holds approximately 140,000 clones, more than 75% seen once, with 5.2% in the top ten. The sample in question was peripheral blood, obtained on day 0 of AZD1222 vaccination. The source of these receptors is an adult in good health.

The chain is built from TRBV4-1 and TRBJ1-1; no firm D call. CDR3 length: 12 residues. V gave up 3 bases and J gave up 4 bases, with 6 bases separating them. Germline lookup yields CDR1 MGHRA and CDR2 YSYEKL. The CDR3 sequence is CASSQGSTEAFF. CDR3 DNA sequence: TGCGCCAGCAGCCAGGGGAGCACTGAAGCTTTCTTT.

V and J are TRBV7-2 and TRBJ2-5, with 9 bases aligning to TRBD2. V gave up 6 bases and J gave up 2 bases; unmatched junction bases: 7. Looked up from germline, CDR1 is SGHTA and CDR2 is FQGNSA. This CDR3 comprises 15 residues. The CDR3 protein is CASRVRLAGQETQYF. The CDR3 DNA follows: TGTGCCAGCAGAGTCAGGCTAGCGGGACAAGAGACCCAGTACTTC.

The CDR3 loop reads CASSPRGATDNSPLHF. The CDR3 DNA sequence: TGTGCCAGCAGCCCCCGAGGGGCAACAGACAATTCACCCCTCCACTTT. The chain couples TRBV9 to TRBJ1-6; D possibly corresponds to TRBD1 (5 bases). The germline V and J ends were trimmed by 4 bases and 7 bases, with 18 bases remaining between them. The CDR3 is 16 amino acids. Germline CDR1 and CDR2: SGDLS and YYNGEE.

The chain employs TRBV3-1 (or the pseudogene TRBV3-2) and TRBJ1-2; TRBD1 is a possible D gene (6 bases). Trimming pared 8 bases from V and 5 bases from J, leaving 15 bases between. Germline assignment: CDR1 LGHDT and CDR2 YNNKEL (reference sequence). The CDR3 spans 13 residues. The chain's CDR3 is CASGFGQNYGYTF. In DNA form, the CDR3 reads TGTGCCAGCGGATTTGGACAGAATTATGGCTACACCTTC.

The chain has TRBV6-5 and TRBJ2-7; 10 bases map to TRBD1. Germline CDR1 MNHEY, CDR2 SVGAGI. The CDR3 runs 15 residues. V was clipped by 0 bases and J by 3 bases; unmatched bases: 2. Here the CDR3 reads CASSYSGTGVYEQYF. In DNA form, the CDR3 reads TGTGCCAGCAGTTACTCCGGGACAGGGGTCTACGAGCAGTACTTC.

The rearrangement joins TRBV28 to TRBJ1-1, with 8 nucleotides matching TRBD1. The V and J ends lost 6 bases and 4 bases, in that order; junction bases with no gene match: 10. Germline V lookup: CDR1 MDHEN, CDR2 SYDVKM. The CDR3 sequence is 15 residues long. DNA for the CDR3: TGTGCCAGCAGAGATCAGGGGGCGGTCGGCACTGAAGCTTTCTTT. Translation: CASRDQGAVGTEAFF. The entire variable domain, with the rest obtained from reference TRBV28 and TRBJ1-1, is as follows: DVKVTQSSRYLVKRTGEKVFLECVQDMDHENMFWYRQDPGLGLRLIYFSYDVKMKEKGDIPEGYSVSREKKERFSLILESASTNQTSMYLCASRDQGAVGTEAFFGQGTRLTVV.

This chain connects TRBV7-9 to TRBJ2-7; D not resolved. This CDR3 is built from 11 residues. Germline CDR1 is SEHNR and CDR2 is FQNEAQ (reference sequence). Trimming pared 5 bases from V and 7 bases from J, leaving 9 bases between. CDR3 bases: TGTGCCAGCAGCCCCCTCGGGGAGCAGTACTTC. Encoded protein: CASSPLGEQYF.

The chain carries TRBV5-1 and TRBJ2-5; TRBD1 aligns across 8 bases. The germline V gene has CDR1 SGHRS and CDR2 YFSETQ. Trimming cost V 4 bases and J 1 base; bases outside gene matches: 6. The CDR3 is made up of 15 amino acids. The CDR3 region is CASSSGQGGQETQYF. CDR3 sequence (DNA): TGCGCCAGCAGCAGCGGACAGGGTGGCCAAGAGACCCAGTACTTC.

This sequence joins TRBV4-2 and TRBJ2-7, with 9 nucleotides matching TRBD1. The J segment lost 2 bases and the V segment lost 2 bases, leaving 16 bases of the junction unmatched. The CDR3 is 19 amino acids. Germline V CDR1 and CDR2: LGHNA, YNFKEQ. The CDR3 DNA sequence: TGTGCCAGCAGCCAAACGGCTGGGACAGGGCCTTTGATAACCTACGAGCAGTACTTC. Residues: CASSQTAGTGPLITYEQYF.

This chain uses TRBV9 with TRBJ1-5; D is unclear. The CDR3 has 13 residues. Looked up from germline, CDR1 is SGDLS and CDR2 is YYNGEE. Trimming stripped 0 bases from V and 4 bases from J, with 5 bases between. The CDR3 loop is CASSVGRNQPQHF. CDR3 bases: TGTGCCAGCAGCGTAGGGAGAAATCAGCCCCAGCATTTT.

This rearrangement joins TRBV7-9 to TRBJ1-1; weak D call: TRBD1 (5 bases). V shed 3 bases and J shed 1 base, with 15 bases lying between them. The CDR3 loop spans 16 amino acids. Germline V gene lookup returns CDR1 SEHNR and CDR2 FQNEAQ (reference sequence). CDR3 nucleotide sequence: TGTGCCAGCAGCTTCATAGGGGCCCTACCGAACACTGAAGCTTTCTTT. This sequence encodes CASSFIGALPNTEAFF.

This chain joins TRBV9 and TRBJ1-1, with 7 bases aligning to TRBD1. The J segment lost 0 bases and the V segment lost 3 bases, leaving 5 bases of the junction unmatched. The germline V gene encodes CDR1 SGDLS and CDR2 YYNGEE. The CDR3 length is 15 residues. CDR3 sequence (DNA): TGTGCCAGCAGCGCGACAGGGACCTTGAACACTGAAGCTTTCTTT. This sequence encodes CASSATGTLNTEAFF.

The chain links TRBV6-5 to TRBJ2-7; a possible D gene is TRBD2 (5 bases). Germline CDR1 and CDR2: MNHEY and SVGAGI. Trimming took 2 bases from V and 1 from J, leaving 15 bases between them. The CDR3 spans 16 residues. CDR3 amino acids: CASSYPRTPGSYEQYF. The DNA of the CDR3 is TGTGCCAGCAGTTACCCGAGGACCCCGGGGTCCTACGAGCAGTACTTC.

The CDR3, as DNA: TGTGCCAGCAGCTCCTTCCTAGGCGGCTACACCTTC. Translation: CASSSFLGGYTF. The chain recombines TRBV7-6 with TRBJ1-2; D is ambiguous. This CDR3 contains 12 residues. From germline, CDR1 is SGHVS and CDR2 FNYEAQ. Deletions cut 4 bases from V and 8 bases from J, with 11 bases between.

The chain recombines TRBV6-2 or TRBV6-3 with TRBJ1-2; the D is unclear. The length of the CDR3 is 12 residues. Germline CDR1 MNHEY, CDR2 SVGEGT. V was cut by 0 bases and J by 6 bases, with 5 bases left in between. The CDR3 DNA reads TGTGCCAGCAGTTACTCAGCGGATGGCTACACCTTC. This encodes CASSYSADGYTF.

This CDR3 reads CASNTRQGPPLFF. The CDR3 nucleotides are TGTGCCAGCAACACCCGTCAGGGGCCACCACTTTTCTTT. This chain connects TRBV5-4 to TRBJ1-1, with D perhaps TRBD1 (6 bases). This CDR3 is 13 amino acids long. The germline gives CDR1 SGHNT, CDR2 YYREEE (reference sequence). Trimming removed 6 bases at V and 13 bases at J, with 22 bases between.

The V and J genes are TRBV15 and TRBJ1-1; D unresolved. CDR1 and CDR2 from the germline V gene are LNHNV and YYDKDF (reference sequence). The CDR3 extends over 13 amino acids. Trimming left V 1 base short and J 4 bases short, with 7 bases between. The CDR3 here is CATSRGQATEAFF. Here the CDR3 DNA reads TGTGCCACCAGCAGAGGGCAGGCCACTGAAGCTTTCTTT.

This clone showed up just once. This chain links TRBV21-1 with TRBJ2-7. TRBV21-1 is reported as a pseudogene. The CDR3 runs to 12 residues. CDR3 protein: CASSRDGYEQYF. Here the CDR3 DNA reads TGTGCCAGCAGCCGGGACGGCTACGAGCAGTACTTC.

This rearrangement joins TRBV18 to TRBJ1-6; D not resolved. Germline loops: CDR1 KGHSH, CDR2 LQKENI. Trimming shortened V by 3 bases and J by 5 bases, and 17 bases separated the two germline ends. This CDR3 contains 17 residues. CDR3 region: CASSPTRPRYDNSPLHF. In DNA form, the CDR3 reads TGTGCCAGCTCACCCACAAGGCCCCGATACGATAATTCACCCCTCCACTTT.

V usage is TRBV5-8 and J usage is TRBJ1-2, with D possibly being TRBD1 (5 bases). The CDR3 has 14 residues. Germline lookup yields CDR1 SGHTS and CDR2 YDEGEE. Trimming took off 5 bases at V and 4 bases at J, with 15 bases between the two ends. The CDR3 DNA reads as TGTGCCAGCAGTTTTGTAAGGGGCGGCTATGGCTACACCTTC. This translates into CASSFVRGGYGYTF.

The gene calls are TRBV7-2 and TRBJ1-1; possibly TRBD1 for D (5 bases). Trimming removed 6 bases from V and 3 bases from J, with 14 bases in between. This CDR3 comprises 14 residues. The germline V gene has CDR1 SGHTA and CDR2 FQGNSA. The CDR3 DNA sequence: TGTGCCAGCAGAAAAACCCAGGGAGACACTGAAGCTTTCTTT. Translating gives CASRKTQGDTEAFF.

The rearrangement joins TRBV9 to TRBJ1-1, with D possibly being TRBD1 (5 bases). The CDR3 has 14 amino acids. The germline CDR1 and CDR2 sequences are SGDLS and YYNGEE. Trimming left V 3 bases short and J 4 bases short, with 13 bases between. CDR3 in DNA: TGTGCCAGCAGCGCCTTTGAGGGGAGCACTGAAGCTTTCTTT. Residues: CASSAFEGSTEAFF. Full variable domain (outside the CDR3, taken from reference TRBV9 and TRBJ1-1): DSGVTQTPKHLITATGQRVTLRCSPRSGDLSVYWYQQSLDQGLQFLIQYYNGEERAKGNILERFSAQQFPDLHSELNLSSLELGDSALYFCASSAFEGSTEAFFGQGTRLTVV.